Listed here are 15 T cell receptor beta chains from one sample, sequenced in a study of T cell repertoires in aging, cancer and after chemotherapy. Rearranged V-D-J TRB sequences were amplified with a mixed TRB-A/B primer pool. Using its own MiXCR run on the multiplex PCR reads, TCRdb lists one record per CDR3 protein. The table has 9,500 or so distinct CDR3 sequences, around a quarter seen once. TCR beta rearrangements were amplified from peripheral blood genomic DNA. The sample taken for sequencing was blood. These receptor sequences come from a human donor in good health.

Concerning this clonotype itself: Given the absence of the conserved phenylalanine or tryptophan at the CDR3 end, a read error is likely. The chain couples TRBV24-1 to TRBJ2-7, with 13 nucleotides matching TRBD2. CDR3 length: 18 amino acids. Unmatched junction bases numbered 19, after V lost 10 bases and J lost 5 bases. CDR1 is KGHDR, CDR2 SFDVKD, per germline. CDR3 amino acids: CATTSGRARICLIHEQYL. DNA for the CDR3: TGTGCCACAACTAGCGGGAGGGCGCGGATATGTTTAATCCACGAGCAGTACTTA.

As for this clonotype: A much larger clone is a single base away; this may be a read error. The rearrangement joins TRBV27 to TRBJ1-6; 8 positions match TRBD1. The CDR3 is 16 amino acids. Germline loops: CDR1 MNHEY, CDR2 SMNVEV (reference sequence). The CDR3 bases are TGTGCCAGCAGTTCCCGACAGGGGAAAGTGGGATCACCCCTCAACTTT. This sequence encodes CASSSRQGKVGSPLNF.

The gene calls are TRBV5-4 and TRBJ2-5, with TRBD1 matching over 8 bases. CDR3 length equals 14 residues. CDR1 is SGHNT, CDR2 YYREEE, per germline (reference sequence). The V segment lost 0 bases and the J segment 6 bases; nucleotides outside the gene matches: 4. CDR3 sequence reads: CASSLAGGAKTQYF. CDR3 bases: TGTGCCAGCAGCTTGGCAGGGGGCGCAAAGACCCAGTACTTC.

With respect to this clonotype: A much more abundant neighbour one base away suggests this may be a read error. The CDR3 sequence: CASIRTDNQPQHF. The DNA for the CDR3 is TGTGCCAGCATCCGGACAGATAACCAGCCCCAGCATTTT. The chain uses TRBV27 and TRBJ1-5; D perhaps matches TRBD1 (6 bases). Germline assignment: CDR1 MNHEY and CDR2 SMNVEV (reference sequence). Trimming left V 7 bases short and J 7 bases short, with 14 bases between. The CDR3 sequence is 13 residues long.

The table lists this clonotype with a count of one. The chain employs TRBV27 and TRBJ2-7; D gene ambiguous. V lost 5 bases, J lost 5 bases, and 7 bases lay in between. Germline CDR1 is MNHEY and CDR2 is SMNVEV (reference sequence). CDR3 length: 11 residues. The CDR3 DNA sequence: TGTGCCAGCAGTCGGTGGGACGAGCAGTACTTC. Translating it yields CASSRWDEQYF.

By its share, this clonotype is medium-sized. The chain has TRBV7-2 and TRBJ2-3, with a weak D call TRBD2 (8 bases). The CDR3 is made up of 16 amino acids. Per germline, CDR1 SGHTA and CDR2 FQGNSA. V was shortened by 5 bases and J by 4 bases, with 19 bases between the two germline ends. CDR3 loop: CASSPRGSGTADTQYF. In DNA, the CDR3 is TGTGCCAGCAGCCCTCGGGGTAGCGGGACAGCAGATACGCAGTATTTT.

This clonotype is medium-sized by share. The chain is built from TRBV20-1 and TRBJ1-1; 7 bases are shared with TRBD1. This CDR3 is 13 amino acids long. Germline lookup yields CDR1 DFQATT and CDR2 SNEGSKA (reference sequence). V lost 5 bases to trimming and J lost 3 bases; unmatched junction nucleotides: 6. The CDR3 loop is CSAVQGTYTEAFF. The CDR3 nucleotides are TGCAGTGCTGTACAGGGGACGTACACTGAAGCTTTCTTT.

In this sample, this clonotype is large. The rearrangement links TRBV6-1 to TRBJ2-3; 11 bases align to TRBD2. The CDR3 runs 15 residues. The germline CDR1 and CDR2 sequences are MNHNS and SASEGT. Trimming took 3 bases from V and 4 from J; bases not matched to a gene: 3. The CDR3 loop reads CASSDLAGGPDTQYF. The CDR3 nucleotides are TGTGCCAGCAGTGATCTAGCGGGAGGCCCAGATACGCAGTATTTT.

This clonotype has just a few counts. V usage is TRBV6-2 or TRBV6-3 and J usage is TRBJ2-7; 12 nucleotides line up with TRBD1. The CDR3 length is 16 residues. Germline V gives CDR1 MNHEY, CDR2 SVGEGT. V trimming: 6 bases; J trimming: 2 bases; junction bases outside the gene matches: 8. CDR3 sequence (DNA): TGTGCCAGCAGACCTCGCCGGGACAGGGGGCCCTACGAGCAGTACTTC. Its protein product is CASRPRRDRGPYEQYF.

The chain has TRBV20-1 and TRBJ2-5; D might be TRBD1 or TRBD2, each matching 5 bases. Germline V gives CDR1 DFQATT, CDR2 SNEGSKA (reference sequence). Between the trimmed V and J ends, which lost 0 bases and 4 bases, there was a span of 18 bases. CDR3 length: 16 amino acids. DNA of the CDR3: TGCAGTGCTAGAGATCATGAGAGAGGGGTCGGAGAGACCCAGTACTTC. Protein: CSARDHERGVGETQYF.

This clonotype qualifies as medium-sized. The rearrangement links TRBV6-4 to TRBJ1-2; 7 nucleotides agree with TRBD1. The CDR3 runs 16 residues. V shed 3 bases, J shed 4 bases, and the junction held 11 bases outside the gene matches. Germline CDR1 and CDR2: MRHNA and SNTAGT. The CDR3 DNA follows: TGTGCCAGCAGTGAGTCAACAGGGGTCGAAGGCTATGGCTACACCTTC. It translates to CASSESTGVEGYGYTF.

Judged by abundance, this clonotype is medium-sized (0.01 to 0.1%). The V call is TRBV12-3 or TRBV12-4, the J call TRBJ1-5, with D uncertain. The CDR3 covers 11 residues. The V end was cut by 0 bases, the J end by 8 bases, with 2 bases between. The CDR3 sequence: CASSLAEPQHF. In nucleotides, the CDR3 is TGTGCCAGCAGTTTAGCCGAGCCCCAGCATTTT.

This clonotype qualifies as medium-sized. V gene TRBV6-5 combines with J gene TRBJ1-4, with a weak D call TRBD1 (5 bases). V gave up 5 bases and J gave up 0 bases, with 13 bases separating them. Germline V lookup: CDR1 MNHEY, CDR2 SVGAGI. This CDR3 comprises 16 residues. The CDR3 DNA reads as TGTGCCAGCAGTAGTACAGGAGGAGCAACTAATGAAAAACTGTTTTTT. This sequence encodes CASSSTGGATNEKLFF.

The rearrangement links TRBV4-3 to TRBJ2-1, with TRBD2 identical over 7 bases. The CDR3 is 15 amino acids. With V trimmed by 0 bases and J by 4 bases, 3 bases remained unmatched. CDR1 is LGHNA and CDR2 is YSLEER in the germline V gene. The CDR3, as DNA: TGCGCCAGCAGCCAAGATGTGGGGGGGTACAATGAGCAGTTCTTC. Protein sequence: CASSQDVGGYNEQFF.

The rearrangement uses TRBV20-1 and TRBJ2-7; 12 bases map to TRBD1. The better agreement between TRBJ2-1 and the DNA end casts doubt on the J call. The CDR3 has 15 residues. Germline V lookup: CDR1 DFQATT, CDR2 SNEGSKA (reference sequence). DNA for the CDR3: TGCAGTGCTGAGGACGGGGACAGGGGGCAGAATGAGCAGTTCTTC. This encodes CSAEDGDRGQNEQFF.